The next 4 T cell receptor beta chains were all read from a single sample in a study of T cell responses to AZD1222 COVID-19 vaccine. Sequencing was performed with immunoSEQ multiplex PCR; in TCRdb, only in-frame clones are kept and a portion is missing. Here the sample spans some 150,000 clones, more than 85% being singletons. The material was peripheral blood, obtained 28 days after the second AZD1222 dose. The origin of the receptors is an adult who received the AZD1222 COVID-19 vaccine.

V gene TRBV19 combines with J gene TRBJ1-1; a possible D gene is TRBD1 (5 bases). CDR1 and CDR2 from the germline V gene are LNHDA and SQIVND (reference sequence). This CDR3 is built from 14 residues. The V end was cut by 0 bases, the J end by 1 base, with 6 bases between. The DNA of the CDR3 is TGTGCCAGTAGTATAGATGGGGGGAACACTGAAGCTTTCTTT. Its protein is CASSIDGGNTEAFF.

The chain joins TRBV5-1 to TRBJ1-2, with 7 nucleotides matching TRBD1. V gave up 4 bases and J gave up 2 bases; unmatched junction bases: 5. Germline lookup yields CDR1 SGHRS and CDR2 YFSETQ. The CDR3 consists of 14 residues. CDR3: CASSPRDRNYGYTF. The CDR3 DNA reads as TGCGCCAGCAGCCCCCGGGACAGAAACTATGGCTACACCTTC.

CDR3 coding DNA: TGTGCCAGCAGCCAAGACTGGAATGAGCAGTTCTTC. This codes for CASSQDWNEQFF. V is TRBV4-2 and J is TRBJ2-1, with D uncertain. The CDR3 length is 12 residues. Germline V CDR1 and CDR2: LGHNA, YNFKEQ. Trimming left V 0 bases short and J 7 bases short, with 4 bases between.

CDR3 residues: CASSQKQGGREKLFF. CDR3 bases: TGCGCCAGCAGCCAAAAGCAGGGGGGGAGGGAAAAACTGTTTTTT. The chain uses TRBV4-1 and TRBJ1-4, with 7 bases matching TRBD1. The CDR3 is 15 amino acids. Per the germline V gene, CDR1 is MGHRA and CDR2 is YSYEKL. V shed 2 bases, J shed 8 bases, and the junction held 8 bases outside the gene matches.